The next 17 T cell receptor beta chains were all read from a single sample in a study of cytomegalovirus exposure and HLA in healthy donors. Primers: 60 Vbeta forward and 13 Jbeta reverse. Assay: immunoSEQ multiplex PCR; the TCRdb copy retains only in-frame clones and omits some. The data hold under 70,000 clones, with approximately 67% observed a single time. Sequenced sample: PBMCs. These receptor sequences come from a woman in her twenties or thirties in good health and CMV-seronegative.

This chain joins TRBV12-5 and TRBJ2-5, with TRBD1 matching over 9 bases. The V segment lost 0 bases and the J segment 0 bases; nucleotides outside the gene matches: 5. Germline loops: CDR1 LGHNT, CDR2 FRNRAP. The CDR3 totals 17 residues. CDR3 bases: TGTGCTAGTGGTTTGGTTAGTGGACAGGGGTACCAAGAGACCCAGTACTTC. This gives the protein CASGLVSGQGYQETQYF.

The CDR3 coding sequence is TGTGCCAGCAGTCCGACAGGGCGGATAGCCAAAAACATTCAGTACTTC. This codes for CASSPTGRIAKNIQYF. V and J are TRBV7-9 and TRBJ2-4; 7 bases align to TRBD1. V dropped 6 bases and J dropped 0; count of bases not matched to a gene: 8. The CDR3 extends over 16 amino acids. CDR1 SEHNR and CDR2 FQNEAQ come from the germline V gene (reference sequence).

This clone was detected a few times. The chain is built from TRBV7-3 and TRBJ2-5, with 7 bases lining up with TRBD1. V shed 4 bases, J shed 5 bases, and the junction held 10 bases outside the gene matches. The CDR3 totals 15 residues. Germline loops: CDR1 SGHTA, CDR2 FQGTGA. The CDR3 here is CASSSQGSSRETQYF. CDR3 nucleotides: TGTGCCAGCAGCTCACAGGGGTCATCCAGGGAGACCCAGTACTTC.

This chain joins TRBV7-9 and TRBJ2-7; TRBD1 matches at 8 bases. V was pared by 2 bases and J by 0 bases, with 12 bases of the junction left unmatched. The CDR3 is 18 amino acids. Germline-derived CDR1 and CDR2 are SEHNR and FQNEAQ (reference sequence). CDR3 sequence: CASSLQGATQGSSYEQYF. Here the CDR3 DNA reads TGTGCCAGCAGCTTACAGGGGGCGACCCAGGGAAGCTCCTACGAGCAGTACTTC. The full variable domain, in which reference TRBV7-9 and TRBJ2-7 provide the parts outside the CDR3, is DTGVSQNPRHKITKRGQNVTFRCDPISEHNRLYWYRQTLGQGPEFLTYFQNEAQLEKSRLLSDRFSAERPKGSFSTLEIQRTEQGDSAMYLCASSLQGATQGSSYEQYFGPGTRLTVT.

The V call is TRBV6-6, the J call TRBJ1-2, with a weak D call TRBD1 (5 bases). The CDR3 contains 14 residues. Trimming pared 5 bases from V and 4 bases from J, leaving 14 bases between. Germline loops: CDR1 MNHNY, CDR2 SVGAGI (reference sequence). CDR3 DNA: TGTGCCAGCAGTAGCGGGGACGGGCGCTATGGCTACACCTTC. Its protein is CASSSGDGRYGYTF.

This clone has a single count. CDR3 region: CASSLSSYEQYF. For the CDR3, the DNA is TGTGCCAGCAGCTTGAGCTCCTACGAGCAGTACTTC. This sequence joins TRBV11-1 and TRBJ2-7; D is unclear. Germline CDR1 reads SGHAT; CDR2 reads FQDESV (reference sequence). The V gene lost 3 bases and the J gene lost 0 bases, with 3 bases spanning the gap. The CDR3 is 12 residues long.

This chain links TRBV6-1 with TRBJ2-1, with D perhaps TRBD1 (6 bases). The germline CDR1 and CDR2 sequences are MNHNS and SASEGT. The CDR3 has 14 amino acids. V lost 8 bases and J lost 4, with 15 bases in between. CDR3 nucleotide sequence: TGTGCCAGCCAGGGGCTCCGAATTTACAATGAGCAGTTCTTC. It encodes CASQGLRIYNEQFF.

This clone occurred once. The CDR3 ends on some other residue instead of the conserved phenylalanine or tryptophan, so this is likely a read error. The DNA is left out, because the CDR3 cannot be placed on it with certainty; the CDR3 is given as TCRdb lists it. The chain couples TRBV30 to TRBJ1-2; TRBD1 was called by the table and not checked on the DNA. CDR1 and CDR2 (germline): GTSNPN, SVGIG (reference sequence). A total of 13 residues make up the CDR3, ends included. CDR3 sequence: CAWRLTGIYGYSL.

The DNA for the CDR3 is TGTGCCAGCAGATCGGGGGGCCCCACAGATACGCAGTATTTT. Its translation is CASRSGGPTDTQYF. The chain employs TRBV11-2 and TRBJ2-3, with D maybe TRBD2 (7 bases). Trimming cost V 6 bases and J 2 bases, with 12 bases left between them. The CDR3 totals 14 residues. Germline CDR1 reads SGHAT; CDR2 reads FQNNGV. Looking up the rest from reference TRBV11-2 and TRBJ2-3 gives the full variable domain: EAGVAQSPRYKIIEKRQSVAFWCNPISGHATLYWYQQILGQGPKLLIQFQNNGVVDDSQLPKDRFSAERLKGVDSTLKIQPAKLEDSAVYLCASRSGGPTDTQYFGPGTRLTVL.

The V call is TRBV30, the J call TRBJ1-2; 9 positions agree with TRBD1. In germline, CDR1 is GTSNPN, CDR2 SVGIG (reference sequence). V lost 2 bases and J lost 13; bases outside the gene matches: 17. CDR3 length: 15 residues. In DNA, the CDR3 is TGTGCCTGGAGTTTAGGGACGGGACAGGGATTATCGGGCACCTTC. Amino acids: CAWSLGTGQGLSGTF.

The rearrangement links TRBV5-5 to TRBJ1-2, with TRBD1 as a possible D gene (5 bases). Germline lookup yields CDR1 SGHKS and CDR2 YYEKEE (reference sequence). V lost 4 bases to trimming and J lost 6 bases, with 13 bases between them. The CDR3 runs 13 residues. CDR3 in DNA: TGTGCCAGCAGCCCGGACGGGGGAAATGGCTACACCTTC. The encoded protein is CASSPDGGNGYTF. The complete variable domain, with remaining parts taken from reference TRBV5-5 and TRBJ1-2, reads DAGVTQSPTHLIKTRGQQVTLRCSPISGHKSVSWYQQVLGQGPQFIFQYYEKEERGRGNFPDRFSARQFPNYSSELNVNALLLGDSALYLCASSPDGGNGYTFGSGTRLTVV.

By sample fraction, this clone is medium-sized. Other DNA sequences within the sample encode an identical CDR3. CDR3 in amino acids: CASSPGLAGANTGELFF. In DNA form, the CDR3 reads TGTGCCAGCAGCCCGGGACTAGCGGGGGCCAACACCGGGGAGCTGTTTTTT. The chain has TRBV5-4 and TRBJ2-2; 14 positions match TRBD2. Germline trimming cut 4 bases from V and 2 bases from J; bases unmatched to any gene: 4. Germline V gene data show CDR1 as SGHNT and CDR2 as YYREEE (reference sequence). CDR3 size: 17 residues.

CDR3 coding DNA: TGTGCCAGCAGCCCTCTCCTAGGAGCGGGGGGCGAGCAGTACTTC. Encoded protein: CASSPLLGAGGEQYF. This chain connects TRBV7-2 to TRBJ2-7; 9 nucleotides match TRBD2. Looked up from germline, CDR1 is SGHTA and CDR2 is FQGNSA. This CDR3 is 15 amino acids long. J lost 6 bases, V lost 5 bases, and 11 bases had no gene match.

The chain is built from TRBV19 and TRBJ1-2; the match to TRBD1 covers 8 bases. Germline V gene sequence: CDR1 LNHDA, CDR2 SQIVND (reference sequence). CDR3 length: 14 amino acids. The V segment lost 6 bases and the J segment 8 bases; nucleotides outside the gene matches: 11. CDR3 sequence reads: CASSRQGMGRGYTF. The CDR3 bases are TGTGCCAGTAGCCGACAGGGGATGGGGAGAGGCTACACCTTC. Together with reference TRBV19 and TRBJ1-2, the CDR3 gives the full variable domain: DGGITQSPKYLFRKEGQNVTLSCEQNLNHDAMYWYRQDPGQGLRLIYYSQIVNDFQKGDIAEGYSVSREKKESFPLTVTSAQKNPTAFYLCASSRQGMGRGYTFGSGTRLTVV.

This clone was detected ten times or more. This rearrangement joins TRBV15 to TRBJ2-1; D is possibly TRBD2 (6 bases). CDR3 size: 15 residues. With 5 bases removed from V and 6 bases from J, the gap between germline ends came to 17 bases. CDR1 and CDR2 from the germline V gene are LNHNV and YYDKDF (reference sequence). The CDR3 DNA reads as TGTGCCACCAGCGCCCCGGGACTGGGGGTCAATGAGCAGTTCTTC. Protein: CATSAPGLGVNEQFF. The entire variable domain, with the rest obtained from reference TRBV15 and TRBJ2-1, is as follows: DAMVIQNPRYQVTQFGKPVTLSCSQTLNHNVMYWYQQKSSQAPKLLFHYYDKDFNNEADTPDNFQSRRPNTSFCFLDIRSPGLGDTAMYLCATSAPGLGVNEQFFGPGTRLTVL.

V usage is TRBV7-3 and J usage is TRBJ2-2, with TRBD1 identical over 7 bases. J was trimmed by 4 bases and V by 7 bases; bases with no gene match: 9. The CDR3 is made up of 15 amino acids. CDR1 is SGHTA and CDR2 is FQGTGA in the germline V gene. CDR3 bases: TGTGCCAGCACCATCGGGACAGCCAGCACCGGGGAGCTGTTTTTT. Amino acids: CASTIGTASTGELFF. The whole variable domain, remainder taken from reference TRBV7-3 and TRBJ2-2, is GAGVSQTPSNKVTEKGKYVELRCDPISGHTALYWYRQSLGQGPEFLIYFQGTGAADDSGLPNDRFFAVRPEGSVSTLKIQRTERGDSAVYLCASTIGTASTGELFFGEGSRLTVL.

The table lists this clone with a few counts. This chain connects TRBV6-6 to TRBJ1-3; D is perhaps TRBD1 (6 bases). Germline values: CDR1 MNHNY, CDR2 SVGAGI (reference sequence). The ends were cut back, 5 bases at V and 4 bases at J, with 12 bases in the middle. This CDR3 comprises 14 residues. CDR3 amino acids: CASSTGTEGNTIYF. CDR3 DNA: TGTGCCAGCAGTACAGGGACGGAAGGAAACACCATATATTTT.